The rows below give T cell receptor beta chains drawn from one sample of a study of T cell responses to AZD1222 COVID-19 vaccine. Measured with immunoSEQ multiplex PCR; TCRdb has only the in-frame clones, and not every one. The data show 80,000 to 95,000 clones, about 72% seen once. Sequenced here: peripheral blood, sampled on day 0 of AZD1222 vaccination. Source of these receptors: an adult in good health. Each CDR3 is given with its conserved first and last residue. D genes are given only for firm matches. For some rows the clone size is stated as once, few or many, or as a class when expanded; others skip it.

CDR3: CASRSGGANYGYTF; DNA: TGTGCCAGCAGATCAGGGGGCGCGAACTATGGCTACACCTTC; V: TRBV28; J: TRBJ1-2; size: few; D: TRBD1
CDR3: CASSLVPGAQETQYF; DNA: TGTGCCAGCAGCTTAGTCCCGGGAGCGCAAGAGACCCAGTACTTC; V: TRBV7-2; J: TRBJ2-5; size: NA; D: NA
CDR3: CASSLVAGVRNEQFF; DNA: TGTGCCAGCAGCTTAGTAGCGGGAGTTCGCAATGAGCAGTTCTTC; V: TRBV7-6; J: TRBJ2-1; size: NA; D: TRBD2
CDR3: CASTTAREPYNEQFF; DNA: TGCGCCAGCACGACGGCCAGGGAACCCTACAATGAGCAGTTCTTC; V: TRBV5-1; J: TRBJ2-1; size: NA; D: NA
CDR3: CASSSGQGPGTQYF; DNA: TGTGCCAGCAGTTCCGGACAGGGGCCCGGGACCCAGTACTTC; V: TRBV28; J: TRBJ2-5; size: NA; D: TRBD1
CDR3: CASSRQTSDGYTF; DNA: TGTGCCAGCAGTAGACAGACCTCCGATGGCTACACCTTC; V: TRBV7-8; J: TRBJ1-2; size: NA; D: NA
CDR3: CASSSRPSSYNEQFF; DNA: TGTGCCAGCAGTTCGCGCCCCAGCTCCTACAATGAGCAGTTCTTC; V: TRBV6-5; J: TRBJ2-1; size: NA; D: NA
CDR3: CAWSTLLAADTDTQYF; DNA: TGTGCCTGGAGTACCTTGTTGGCGGCAGACACAGATACGCAGTATTTT; V: TRBV30; J: TRBJ2-3; size: NA; D: NA
CDR3: CASSESSGGEQYF; DNA: TGTGCCAGCAGTGAATCTAGCGGGGGCGAGCAGTACTTC; V: TRBV2; J: TRBJ2-7; size: NA; D: TRBD2
CDR3: CASSSLGQGGDIQYF; DNA: TGTGCCAGCAGCAGCTTGGGACAGGGGGGGGACATTCAGTACTTC; V: TRBV11-2; J: TRBJ2-4; size: once; D: TRBD1
CDR3: CASSIRTSNEQFF; DNA: TGTGCCAGCAGTATTAGGACTAGCAATGAGCAGTTCTTC; V: TRBV6-5; J: TRBJ2-1; size: NA; D: TRBD2
CDR3: CASSLSPAGNEKLFF; DNA: TGTGCCAGCAGTTTATCCCCAGCGGGTAATGAAAAACTGTTTTTT; V: TRBV27; J: TRBJ1-4; size: NA; D: NA
CDR3: CASSPPGLIYEQYF; DNA: TGTGCCAGTAGTCCCCCGGGCTTGATTTACGAGCAGTACTTC; V: TRBV19; J: TRBJ2-7; size: NA; D: NA
CDR3: CASSPARGVVSGYTF; DNA: TGTGCCAGCAGCCCCGCTCGCGGGGTGGTTTCCGGCTACACCTTC; V: TRBV7-9; J: TRBJ1-2; size: NA; D: NA
CDR3: CASSPLSGVLEAQHF; DNA: TGTGCCAGCTCACCCCTCTCAGGCGTCCTCGAGGCCCAGCATTTT; V: TRBV18; J: TRBJ1-5; size: NA; D: NA
CDR3: CASSRFEGGTGEQFF; DNA: TGTGCCAGCAGCAGATTTGAGGGAGGGACCGGGGAGCAGTTCTTC; V: TRBV7-8; J: TRBJ2-1; size: NA; D: TRBD2
CDR3: CAWSRDRGQRGYTF; DNA: TGTGCCTGGAGTAGAGACAGGGGGCAACGCGGCTACACCTTC; V: TRBV30; J: TRBJ1-2; size: NA; D: TRBD1
CDR3: CASSTSGGGSYNEQFF; DNA: TGTGCCAGCAGTACTAGCGGAGGGGGCTCCTACAATGAGCAGTTCTTC; V: TRBV6-4; J: TRBJ2-1; size: NA; D: TRBD2